A single sample gave rise to the 32 T cell receptor beta chains below, sequenced in a study of blood T cell repertoires in COVID-19 (dated by TCRdb to 2019 to 2021). Library method: the immunoSEQ multiplex PCR assay. TCRdb limited this immuneACCESS table to in-frame rearrangements with V and J called. A share of clones is missing; checked studies link under half to unresolved V genes, and the rest is unexplained. For this sample there are some 230,000 clones; approximately 84% appear just once. The ten largest clonotypes hold 2.9% of the sample. Sequencing used peripheral blood. These receptors all stem from a man between 50 and 59 years old who had recovered from COVID-19.

This sequence joins TRBV11-3 and TRBJ2-6; D unclear. Germline CDR1 is SGHNT and CDR2 is YENEEA. The CDR3 runs 15 residues. Trimming pared 1 base from V and 1 base from J, leaving 5 bases between. The chain's CDR3 is CASSLGGSGANVLTF. As DNA, the CDR3 is TGTGCCAGCAGCTTAGGAGGATCTGGGGCCAACGTCCTGACTTTC.

V gene TRBV19 combines with J gene TRBJ2-3, with TRBD1 identical over 9 bases. After removal of 6 bases from V and 2 bases from J, the junction contained 6 bases not matched to a gene. Per the germline V gene, CDR1 is LNHDA and CDR2 is SQIVND (reference sequence). The length of the CDR3 is 15 residues. DNA for the CDR3: TGTGCCAGTAGGATCCGGGACAGGGCCACAGATACGCAGTATTTT. Protein product: CASRIRDRATDTQYF.

V and J are TRBV29-1 and TRBJ2-3, with D tentatively TRBD2 (6 bases). The CDR3 covers 17 residues. Germline lookup yields CDR1 SQVTM and CDR2 ANQGSEA. With 0 bases removed from V and 3 bases from J, the gap between germline ends came to 19 bases. The CDR3 loop reads CSVEDRGTGEGTDTQYF. The CDR3 coding sequence is TGCAGCGTTGAAGATCGGGGGACGGGAGAAGGAACAGATACGCAGTATTTT.

The V gene is TRBV28, the J gene TRBJ2-5; 10 nucleotides line up with TRBD1. Germline V gives CDR1 MDHEN, CDR2 SYDVKM. CDR3 size: 14 residues. Germline trimming cut 6 bases from V and 6 bases from J; bases unmatched to any gene: 7. The CDR3 sequence is CASRMTGGLKTQYF. CDR3 sequence (DNA): TGTGCCAGCAGAATGACAGGGGGCTTGAAGACCCAGTACTTC.

The chain has TRBV28 and TRBJ1-5; 7 nucleotides line up with TRBD1. Germline V gene sequence: CDR1 MDHEN, CDR2 SYDVKM. J lost 0 bases, V lost 5 bases, and 7 bases had no gene match. The CDR3 covers 16 residues. The CDR3 loop is CASSLTTGISNQPQHF. The CDR3 coding sequence is TGTGCCAGCAGTCTAACGACAGGGATTAGCAATCAGCCCCAGCATTTT.

The gene calls are TRBV5-4 and TRBJ1-2; TRBD1 matches at 9 bases. There are 13 residues in the CDR3. Germline V gives CDR1 SGHNT, CDR2 YYREEE (reference sequence). The trim removed 5 bases at V and 5 bases at J, leaving 4 bases unmatched. CDR3 nucleotides: TGTGCCAGCAGGCGGACAGGGGATTATGGCTACACCTTC. It is translated as CASRRTGDYGYTF.

This chain connects TRBV7-8 to TRBJ2-3; TRBD1 might be the D (5 bases). The germline CDR1 and CDR2 sequences are SGHVS and FQNEAQ. V gave up 1 base and J gave up 2 bases, with 16 bases separating them. The CDR3 spans 17 residues. This chain's CDR3 is CASSLGSRDLLTDTQYF. CDR3 DNA: TGTGCCAGCAGCTTAGGGTCCAGGGATCTACTCACAGATACGCAGTATTTT.

This chain connects TRBV4-2 to TRBJ2-7; 11 nucleotides agree with TRBD2. The length of the CDR3 is 15 residues. The trim removed 1 base at V and 3 bases at J, leaving 2 bases unmatched. Germline loops: CDR1 LGHNA, CDR2 YNFKEQ. CDR3 DNA sequence: TGTGCCAGCAGCCAAGGGGGGACTAGCGGCTACGAGCAGTACTTC. Translation: CASSQGGTSGYEQYF.

The chain uses TRBV9 and TRBJ2-7; 7 bases match TRBD1. This CDR3 comprises 14 residues. The V segment lost 0 bases and the J segment 2 bases; nucleotides outside the gene matches: 2. CDR1 is SGDLS, CDR2 YYNGEE, per germline. CDR3 sequence: CASSVAQGAYEQYF. As DNA, the CDR3 is TGTGCCAGCAGCGTAGCCCAGGGGGCCTACGAGCAGTACTTC.

The gene calls are TRBV27 and TRBJ2-3; no definite D call. Trimming pared 2 bases from V and 0 bases from J, leaving 12 bases between. In germline, CDR1 is MNHEY, CDR2 SMNVEV (reference sequence). The CDR3 covers 16 residues. The CDR3 nucleotides read TGTGCCAGCAGTTTAATAGACACCCCTAGCACAGATACGCAGTATTTT. This translates into CASSLIDTPSTDTQYF.

This clone occurred once. The genes are TRBV7-9 and TRBJ2-1, with 9 bases that match TRBD1. Looked up from germline, CDR1 is SEHNR and CDR2 is FQNEAQ (reference sequence). The CDR3 contains 12 residues. The J segment lost 11 bases and the V segment lost 5 bases, leaving 4 bases of the junction unmatched. The CDR3, as DNA: TGTGCCAGCAGCCCGGGACAGGGAAAGCAGTTCTTC. Translating gives CASSPGQGKQFF.

This clone came up once. The CDR3 coding sequence is TGTGCCAGCAGCGGGGGACAGGCGTCCAATCAGCCCCAGCATTTT. This translates into CASSGGQASNQPQHF. V and J are TRBV6-5 and TRBJ1-5; 8 bases match TRBD1. Germline assignment: CDR1 MNHEY and CDR2 SVGAGI. V gave up 6 bases and J gave up 3 bases; unmatched junction bases: 7. This CDR3 spans 15 amino acids.

Of note for this clone: Germline and junction disagree at one end, which may indicate a read error. This rearrangement joins TRBV5-1 to TRBJ1-3, with unresolved D. The CDR3 extends over 12 amino acids. The V gene's germline CDR1 is SGHRS and CDR2 YFSETQ. The CDR3 DNA sequence: TGCGCCAGCAGCGTCGATGGAGACACCATATATTTT. This codes for CASSVDGDTIYF. Looking up the rest from reference TRBV5-1 and TRBJ1-3 gives the full variable domain: KAGVTQTPRYLIKTRGQQVTLSCSPISGHRSVSWYQQTPGQGLQFLFEYFSETQRNKGNFPGRFSGRQFSNSRSEMNVSTLELGDSALYLCASSVDGDTIYFGEGSWLTVV.

V and J are TRBV19 and TRBJ1-5, with 7 bases that match TRBD1. The CDR3 extends over 17 amino acids. V dropped 3 bases and J dropped 4; count of bases not matched to a gene: 12. CDR1 and CDR2 (germline): LNHDA, SQIVND (reference sequence). The DNA of the CDR3 is TGTGCCAGTAGTATGGGAAACAGGGGCTGGGGAAATCAGCCCCAGCATTTT. Amino acid sequence: CASSMGNRGWGNQPQHF.

Written as DNA, the CDR3 is TGTGCCAGCAGTATCGACAGGGACTATGGCTACACCTTC. It yields the protein CASSIDRDYGYTF. The J gene is TRBJ1-2, the V gene TRBV12-3 or TRBV12-4, with TRBD1 matching over 7 bases. The CDR3 sequence is 13 residues long. The ends lost 5 bases at V and 3 bases at J; junction bases unmatched: 3.

This clone has a handful of counts. V is TRBV30 and J is TRBJ1-3; D is uncertain. V gave up 3 bases and J gave up 3 bases, with 12 bases separating them. The CDR3 totals 14 residues. Germline V gene lookup returns CDR1 GTSNPN and CDR2 SVGIG (reference sequence). CDR3 loop: CAWSTGRGGNTIYF. The DNA for the CDR3 is TGTGCCTGGAGCACGGGGAGAGGTGGAAACACCATATATTTT.

The chain employs TRBV5-1 and TRBJ2-5, with a tentative D call TRBD1 (5 bases). With 2 bases removed from V and 1 base from J, the gap between germline ends came to 9 bases. This CDR3 spans 14 amino acids. Germline assignment: CDR1 SGHRS and CDR2 YFSETQ. The CDR3 loop reads CASSLGAVQETQYF. For the CDR3, the DNA is TGCGCCAGCAGCTTAGGGGCAGTCCAAGAGACCCAGTACTTC.

The chain joins TRBV3-1 (or the pseudogene TRBV3-2) to TRBJ2-7; a possible D gene is TRBD2 (6 bases). With 3 bases removed from V and 7 bases from J, the gap between germline ends came to 10 bases. The CDR3 contains 12 residues. Germline assignment: CDR1 LGHDT and CDR2 YNNKEL (reference sequence). The CDR3 reads CASSQGGLEQYF. The CDR3 coding sequence is TGTGCCAGCAGCCAGGGGGGTTTAGAGCAGTACTTC.

The rearrangement links TRBV18 to TRBJ1-6, with D unclear. The CDR3 has 15 residues. Germline V gene sequence: CDR1 KGHSH, CDR2 LQKENI. The V gene lost 3 bases and the J gene lost 6 bases, with 12 bases spanning the gap. The CDR3 loop reads CASSPAAHGNSPLHF. The DNA of the CDR3 is TGTGCCAGCTCACCGGCGGCGCACGGTAATTCACCCCTCCACTTT.

This chain uses TRBV7-2 with TRBJ1-4; 9 bases match TRBD1. The CDR3 extends over 15 amino acids. Germline trimming cut 5 bases from V and 8 bases from J; bases unmatched to any gene: 9. The germline CDR1 and CDR2 sequences are SGHTA and FQGNSA. The CDR3 DNA sequence: TGTGCCAGCAGCAACCCCTACAGGGGGCGGGAAAAACTGTTTTTT. This sequence encodes CASSNPYRGREKLFF.

The chain is built from TRBV12-3 or TRBV12-4 and TRBJ2-1, with TRBD1 as a possible D gene (6 bases). CDR3 length equals 13 residues. Trimming took 3 bases from V and 10 from J, leaving 13 bases between them. Here the CDR3 reads CASSFPGRGEQFF. In nucleotides, the CDR3 is TGTGCCAGCAGTTTTCCCGGCAGGGGCGAGCAGTTCTTC.

J is TRBJ2-3 and V is TRBV27; a possible D gene is TRBD1 (6 bases). Trimming cost V 6 bases and J 2 bases, with 12 bases left between them. Germline CDR1 and CDR2: MNHEY and SMNVEV (reference sequence). The CDR3 runs to 14 residues. The CDR3 bases are TGTGCCAGCAGCCGAAGGACAGACACAGATACGCAGTATTTT. Amino acids: CASSRRTDTDTQYF.

This sequence joins TRBV12-2 and TRBJ2-2; the D call in the table, TRBD1, was not verified against the DNA. TRBV12-2 is annotated as a pseudogene. The CDR3 loop spans 16 amino acids. CDR3 in amino acids: CASRLAAGWGTGELFF. CDR3 DNA: TGTGCAAGTCGCTTAGCTGCAGGGTGGGGCACCGGGGAGCTGTTTTTT.

The chain combines TRBV2 with TRBJ2-6, with D possibly TRBD1 on 5 matching bases. The V gene's germline CDR1 is SNHLY and CDR2 FYNNEI. V gave up 5 bases and J gave up 0 bases, with 11 bases separating them. This CDR3 is built from 16 residues. CDR3 nucleotides: TGTGCCAGCAGTCGGACACGACGCTCTGGGGCCAACGTCCTGACTTTC. Encoded protein: CASSRTRRSGANVLTF.

The chain recombines TRBV28 with TRBJ2-1; 7 bases agree with TRBD2. Germline V gene sequence: CDR1 MDHEN, CDR2 SYDVKM. V shed 8 bases, J shed 0 bases, and the junction held 1 base outside the gene matches. CDR3 size: 13 residues. In nucleotides, the CDR3 is TGTGCCAGCCGCGGGAGCTCCTACAATGAGCAGTTCTTC. It codes for CASRGSSYNEQFF.

V and J are TRBV18 and TRBJ2-1; 9 bases match TRBD2. The CDR3 has 17 amino acids. J gave up 8 bases and V 0 bases, and 11 bases lay outside the gene matches. CDR1 is KGHSH and CDR2 is LQKENI in the germline V gene. CDR3 sequence (DNA): TGTGCCAGCTCACCACCGAGGAGCGGGAGGAAAGACTATGAGCAGTTCTTC. This translates into CASSPPRSGRKDYEQFF.

This sequence joins TRBV18 and TRBJ2-5, with 7 bases matching TRBD2. With 3 bases clipped from V and 1 base from J, the junction kept 2 bases outside the gene matches. This CDR3 region has 14 residues. The germline CDR1 and CDR2 sequences are KGHSH and LQKENI. The DNA for the CDR3 is TGTGCCAGCTCACCGGGAGGGGCCCAAGAGACCCAGTACTTC. This sequence encodes CASSPGGAQETQYF.

This chain links TRBV11-2 with TRBJ2-1; 8 bases map to TRBD2. This CDR3 contains 15 residues. CDR1 is SGHAT and CDR2 is FQNNGV in the germline V gene. Trimming removed 0 bases from V and 9 bases from J; junction bases left unmatched: 7. The CDR3 region is CASSLDWREVGEQFF. For the CDR3, the DNA is TGTGCCAGCAGCTTAGATTGGCGGGAGGTCGGTGAGCAGTTCTTC.

The chain carries TRBV6-5 and TRBJ2-1; TRBD1 is a possible D gene (6 bases). This CDR3 contains 16 residues. Germline CDR1 reads MNHEY; CDR2 reads SVGAGI. The ends were cut back, 4 bases at V and 4 bases at J, with 17 bases in the middle. The CDR3: CASSFHQGYSYNEQFF. CDR3 bases: TGTGCCAGCAGTTTTCATCAGGGGTATTCGTACAATGAGCAGTTCTTC.

The chain joins TRBV5-6 to TRBJ2-2, with 8 bases lining up with TRBD2. Germline CDR1 and CDR2: SGHDT and YYEEEE. V was pared by 3 bases and J by 5 bases, with 6 bases of the junction left unmatched. This CDR3 contains 15 residues. The CDR3 sequence is CASSSGGIWTGELFF. In DNA form, the CDR3 reads TGTGCCAGCAGCTCGGGGGGGATTTGGACCGGGGAGCTGTTTTTT.

This clone was found a few times. J is TRBJ1-1 and V is TRBV27, with D uncertain. Germline V gene sequence: CDR1 MNHEY, CDR2 SMNVEV (reference sequence). The CDR3 runs 16 residues. With 6 bases removed from V and 1 base from J, the gap between germline ends came to 18 bases. CDR3 sequence reads: CASSRTPFGGNTEAFF. The CDR3 region has the DNA TGTGCCAGCAGCAGAACCCCCTTCGGAGGGAACACTGAAGCTTTCTTT.

The chain joins TRBV27 to TRBJ2-7; 8 nucleotides line up with TRBD1. CDR1 and CDR2 from the germline V gene are MNHEY and SMNVEV (reference sequence). The CDR3 contains 14 residues. The ends lost 5 bases at V and 13 bases at J; junction bases unmatched: 16. The CDR3 loop is CASSLGLGPGGAYF. CDR3 coding DNA: TGTGCCAGCAGTCTCGGCCTCGGGCCAGGGGGCGCCTACTTC.